This entry lists 14 T cell receptor beta chains sequenced from one sample in a study of shared T cell receptors in the human thymus. Measured with immunoSEQ multiplex PCR; TCRdb has only the in-frame clones, and not every one. The sample consists of 650,000 to 950,000 clones, 80% to 90% of them appearing once. The sample was also linked to a second study, of human thymus T cells.

The sample was thymocytes. The origin of the receptors is a girl under two years old with a congenital heart defect.

The rearrangement uses TRBV19 and TRBJ2-7; TRBD1 is a possible D gene (6 bases). The CDR3 extends over 14 amino acids. From germline, CDR1 is LNHDA and CDR2 SQIVND (reference sequence). V was pared by 4 bases and J by 2 bases, with 12 bases between. The CDR3 loop reads CASSKSRDTYEQYF. The DNA of the CDR3 is TGTGCCAGTAGTAAGTCCCGGGACACCTACGAGCAGTACTTC.

The chain combines TRBV5-4 with TRBJ2-5; 15 nucleotides line up with TRBD2. The CDR3 sequence is 17 residues long. CDR1 SGHNT and CDR2 YYREEE come from the germline V gene (reference sequence). V was pared by 4 bases and J by 5 bases, with 9 bases of the junction left unmatched. The CDR3 here is CASSPRTSGGAGETQYF. The DNA for the CDR3 is TGTGCCAGCAGCCCCCGGACTAGCGGGGGGGCGGGGGAGACCCAGTACTTC.

The chain links TRBV10-2 to TRBJ1-1; D is unclear. The CDR3 is 15 amino acids. Per the germline V gene, CDR1 is WSHSY and CDR2 is SAAADI. Deletions cut 6 bases from V and 0 bases from J, with 14 bases between. The CDR3 loop reads CASSQRRALNTEAFF. CDR3 DNA sequence: TGCGCCAGCAGCCAGAGGAGGGCGTTGAACACTGAAGCTTTCTTT.

In its sample, this clone was seen once. The chain joins TRBV11-2 to TRBJ1-1; the D gene is possibly TRBD1 (5 bases). Germline V lookup: CDR1 SGHAT, CDR2 FQNNGV. V lost 5 bases, J lost 5 bases, and 21 bases lay in between. The length of the CDR3 is 16 residues. CDR3 sequence: CASSEPGGPKSTEAFF. CDR3 bases: TGTGCCAGCAGCGAGCCCGGGGGTCCGAAGTCGACTGAAGCTTTCTTT. The full variable domain, in which reference TRBV11-2 and TRBJ1-1 provide the parts outside the CDR3, is EAGVAQSPRYKIIEKRQSVAFWCNPISGHATLYWYQQILGQGPKLLIQFQNNGVVDDSQLPKDRFSAERLKGVDSTLKIQPAKLEDSAVYLCASSEPGGPKSTEAFFGQGTRLTVV.

The rearrangement joins TRBV5-4 to TRBJ1-2; D remains ambiguous. Trimming removed 0 bases at V and 3 bases at J, with 12 bases between. Germline V gives CDR1 SGHNT, CDR2 YYREEE (reference sequence). This CDR3 has 15 residues. The chain's CDR3 is CASSLGRNGDYGYTF. The CDR3 DNA reads as TGTGCCAGCAGCTTGGGGAGGAATGGGGACTATGGCTACACCTTC.

V and J are TRBV6-5 and TRBJ1-1; 9 positions match TRBD1. CDR1 and CDR2 (germline): MNHEY, SVGAGI. This CDR3 is 11 amino acids long. Trimming at V came to 9 bases and at J to 8 bases, leaving 4 bases not matched to a gene. The CDR3 is CASLQGAEAFF. The CDR3 region has the DNA TGTGCCAGTCTACAGGGGGCGGAAGCTTTCTTT.

This clone showed up just a few times. The V call is TRBV4-3, the J call TRBJ1-3, with TRBD1 matching 10 bases. This CDR3 is built from 20 residues. Germline V lookup: CDR1 LGHNA, CDR2 YSLEER. J gave up 0 bases and V 1 base, and 12 bases lay outside the gene matches. CDR3 coding DNA: TGCGCCAGCAGCCAAGGGGGGGACAGGGGCCCTGAGGGCTCTGGAAACACCATATATTTT. It encodes CASSQGGDRGPEGSGNTIYF.

The gene calls are TRBV15 and TRBJ1-1; no firm D call. This CDR3 comprises 17 residues. V dropped 0 bases and J dropped 0 bases, with 14 bases sitting between them. Germline CDR1 is LNHNV and CDR2 is YYDKDF (reference sequence). Written as DNA, the CDR3 is TGTGCCACCAGCAGAGATTCACGGGTAGGTATGAACACTGAAGCTTTCTTT. It yields the protein CATSRDSRVGMNTEAFF.

The table lists this clone with a few counts. The genes are TRBV27 and TRBJ1-5, with 10 bases lining up with TRBD1. CDR3 length: 15 residues. Per the germline V gene, CDR1 is MNHEY and CDR2 is SMNVEV (reference sequence). The V gene end was trimmed by 6 bases and the J gene end by 4 bases; junction bases not matched to a gene: 6. CDR3 coding DNA: TGTGCCAGCAGCACCGGGACAGGGGCGAATCAGCCCCAGCATTTT. As protein: CASSTGTGANQPQHF.

The V and J genes are TRBV10-3 and TRBJ1-2; weak D call: TRBD1 (6 bases). The CDR3 is made up of 15 amino acids. V was cut by 6 bases and J by 3 bases, with 17 bases left in between. Germline assignment: CDR1 ENHRY and CDR2 SYGVKD. In DNA form, the CDR3 reads TGTGCCATCAGCACTCCAGGGGATCGGTACTATGGCTACACCTTC. Translated: CAISTPGDRYYGYTF.

The V call is TRBV6-1, the J call TRBJ1-1, with 8 bases that match TRBD1. The length of the CDR3 is 15 residues. Germline V gene lookup returns CDR1 MNHNS and CDR2 SASEGT. V shed 9 bases, J shed 0 bases, and the junction held 9 bases outside the gene matches. The DNA of the CDR3 is TGTGCCAGTCTCCACAGGGGGGGGATGAACACTGAAGCTTTCTTT. Its translation: CASLHRGGMNTEAFF.

The genes are TRBV6-1 and TRBJ1-6; D call uncertain. This CDR3 region has 12 residues. In germline, CDR1 is MNHNS, CDR2 SASEGT. Trimming shortened V by 6 bases and J by 7 bases, and 7 bases separated the two germline ends. The CDR3 is CASSEKNSPLHF. Here the CDR3 DNA reads TGTGCCAGCAGCGAGAAAAATTCACCCCTCCACTTT.

The chain carries TRBV6-6 and TRBJ1-2; possible D gene TRBD1, 5 bases. Germline-derived CDR1 and CDR2 are MNHNY and SVGAGI (reference sequence). The CDR3 totals 16 residues. Trimming removed 3 bases at V and 8 bases at J, with 22 bases between. The CDR3 reads CASSYSTVTGLRGYTF. For the CDR3, the DNA is TGTGCCAGCAGTTATTCGACAGTGACCGGGCTCAGAGGCTACACCTTC.

The V and J genes are TRBV7-2 and TRBJ2-7; TRBD1 matches at 7 bases. The germline V gene encodes CDR1 SGHTA and CDR2 FQGNSA. Germline trimming cut 2 bases from V and 0 bases from J; bases unmatched to any gene: 7. This CDR3 region has 16 residues. The CDR3 is CASSLCLDRSSYEQYF. In DNA, the CDR3 is TGTGCCAGCAGCTTATGTTTGGACAGGAGCTCCTACGAGCAGTACTTC.